These 22 T cell receptor beta chains were all obtained from the same sample, sequenced in a study of blood T cell repertoires in COVID-19. The method was immunoSEQ multiplex PCR; TCRdb's version includes in-frame clones alone and lacks a portion of them. The sample carries roughly 330,000 clones, over 80% recorded once. The sequenced material came from PBMCs or T cells enriched from blood (not recorded which). The receptors were gathered from a man younger than 45 who had recovered from COVID-19.

The chain recombines TRBV24-1 with TRBJ2-2; the D gene is possibly TRBD1 (5 bases). Trimming cost V 6 bases and J 0 bases, with 10 bases left between them. CDR3 length equals 15 residues. CDR1 is KGHDR, CDR2 SFDVKD, per germline. The CDR3 loop reads CATSSAGSNTGELFF. The CDR3 nucleotides read TGTGCCACCAGTAGTGCAGGGTCGAACACCGGGGAGCTGTTTTTT.

The V gene is TRBV10-2, the J gene TRBJ1-2, with D perhaps TRBD1 (6 bases). CDR1 and CDR2 from the germline V gene are WSHSY and SAAADI. V lost 5 bases to trimming and J lost 6 bases, with 16 bases between them. The CDR3 is made up of 14 amino acids. The CDR3 reads CASSRDRMKHGYTF. CDR3 nucleotides: TGCGCCAGCAGTCGAGACAGGATGAAGCATGGCTACACCTTC.

The genes are TRBV27 and TRBJ1-6, with no clear D. Germline CDR1 MNHEY, CDR2 SMNVEV (reference sequence). The CDR3 totals 13 residues. V was cut by 6 bases and J by 10 bases, with 13 bases left in between. The CDR3 DNA sequence: TGTGCCAGCAGGCCCGGACCGGGATCACCCCTCCACTTT. Protein: CASRPGPGSPLHF.

The chain carries TRBV25-1 and TRBJ1-5; TRBD1 aligns across 8 bases. The V and J ends lost 4 bases and 0 bases, in that order; junction bases with no gene match: 5. This CDR3 is built from 16 residues. CDR1 and CDR2 from the germline V gene are MGHDK and SYGVNS. CDR3 sequence reads: CASSASDRDSNQPQHF. The CDR3 DNA follows: TGTGCCAGCAGTGCCTCGGACAGGGATAGCAATCAGCCCCAGCATTTT.

This clone was recorded once. The sample contains more than one DNA sequence encoding this CDR3. The chain carries TRBV5-1 and TRBJ2-2; 7 nucleotides line up with TRBD1. In germline, CDR1 is SGHRS, CDR2 YFSETQ. The CDR3 consists of 15 residues. V lost 0 bases to trimming and J lost 6 bases; unmatched junction nucleotides: 5. CDR3 in amino acids: CASSLGQGKAGELFF. The CDR3 DNA reads TGCGCCAGCAGCTTGGGACAGGGAAAGGCCGGGGAGCTGTTTTTT.

The gene calls are TRBV7-2 and TRBJ1-5; maybe TRBD1 (6 bases). V lost 1 base to trimming and J lost 4 bases, with 11 bases between them. The CDR3 runs to 15 residues. The germline V gene encodes CDR1 SGHTA and CDR2 FQGNSA. Written as DNA, the CDR3 is TGTGCCAGCAGCTTAGTAAGGGGGGGAAATCAGCCCCAGCATTTT. It encodes CASSLVRGGNQPQHF. The full variable domain, with the rest looked up from reference TRBV7-2 and TRBJ1-5, is GAGVSQSPSNKVTEKGKDVELRCDPISGHTALYWYRQSLGQGLEFLIYFQGNSAPDKSGLPSDRFSAERTGGSVSTLTIQRTQQEDSAVYLCASSLVRGGNQPQHFGDGTRLSIL.

The chain links TRBV2 to TRBJ1-2; 11 bases align to TRBD1. The V and J ends lost 4 bases and 4 bases, in that order; junction bases with no gene match: 2. Germline V CDR1 and CDR2: SNHLY, FYNNEI. This CDR3 has 14 amino acids. Here the CDR3 DNA reads TGTGCCAGCAGTGTCGGACAGGGGGCCTATGGCTACACCTTC. It is translated as CASSVGQGAYGYTF.

The genes are TRBV11-2 and TRBJ1-3; no clear D. Trimming took off 4 bases at V and 2 bases at J, with 12 bases between the two ends. CDR3 length equals 15 residues. Germline CDR1 SGHAT, CDR2 FQNNGV. For the CDR3, the DNA is TGTGCCAGCAGCTCTAGTGGAGGGCCTGGAAACACCATATATTTT. Its translation is CASSSSGGPGNTIYF.

J is TRBJ1-5 and V is TRBV29-1; D not resolved. V was cut by 7 bases and J by 0 bases, with 10 bases left in between. Germline V lookup: CDR1 SQVTM, CDR2 ANQGSEA. The CDR3 spans 13 residues. As DNA, the CDR3 is TGCAGCGCCGCGGAGAATAGCAATCAGCCCCAGCATTTT. It codes for CSAAENSNQPQHF.

The V and J genes are TRBV5-1 and TRBJ1-6; 9 bases align to TRBD1. Germline assignment: CDR1 SGHRS and CDR2 YFSETQ. V dropped 4 bases and J dropped 10; count of bases not matched to a gene: 6. The CDR3 totals 14 residues. The CDR3 is CASSPGQGRSPLHF. Here the CDR3 DNA reads TGCGCCAGCAGCCCGGGACAGGGCCGGTCACCCCTCCACTTT.

The J gene is TRBJ1-4, the V gene TRBV5-6, with D maybe TRBD1 (5 bases). This CDR3 is 14 amino acids long. The V end was cut by 2 bases, the J end by 2 bases, with 7 bases between. CDR1 and CDR2 (germline): SGHDT, YYEEEE. CDR3 residues: CASSFRATNEKLFF. The CDR3 DNA follows: TGTGCCAGCAGCTTCAGGGCCACTAATGAAAAACTGTTTTTT.

This rearrangement joins TRBV27 to TRBJ1-2; 8 nucleotides line up with TRBD1. The CDR3 runs 12 residues. Germline loops: CDR1 MNHEY, CDR2 SMNVEV (reference sequence). V was pared by 6 bases and J by 8 bases, with 5 bases of the junction left unmatched. In nucleotides, the CDR3 is TGTGCCAGCAGCGGACAGGGCAAGGGCTACACCTTC. It encodes CASSGQGKGYTF.

This clone was seen once. Distinct nucleotide sequences in the sample also encode this CDR3. CDR3 protein: CASSLSSQETQYF. CDR3 sequence (DNA): TGTGCCAGCAGCTTATCCAGCCAAGAGACCCAGTACTTC. This rearrangement joins TRBV7-9 to TRBJ2-5; D uncertain. The CDR3 is 13 amino acids. Trimming left V 2 bases short and J 1 base short, with 5 bases between. Germline CDR1 and CDR2: SEHNR and FQNEAQ (reference sequence).

This sequence joins TRBV18 and TRBJ1-6; D may be TRBD1 (5 bases). Germline V gives CDR1 KGHSH, CDR2 LQKENI. V was pared by 0 bases and J by 9 bases, with 15 bases between. CDR3 length: 16 residues. The CDR3 reads CASSPPGLIGISPLHF. The CDR3 bases are TGTGCCAGCTCACCACCGGGACTGATAGGCATTTCACCCCTCCACTTT.

This clone was seen more than once but under ten times. The V call is TRBV19, the J call TRBJ1-2; 7 nucleotides agree with TRBD1. This CDR3 spans 14 amino acids. From germline, CDR1 is LNHDA and CDR2 SQIVND (reference sequence). V gave up 3 bases and J gave up 8 bases; unmatched junction bases: 9. The CDR3 sequence: CASSILEGAIGYTF. The CDR3 nucleotides are TGTGCCAGTAGTATCTTAGAGGGGGCGATCGGCTACACCTTC.

The chain combines TRBV3-1 (or the pseudogene TRBV3-2) with TRBJ2-5; 10 nucleotides match TRBD1. The V segment lost 0 bases and the J segment 2 bases; nucleotides outside the gene matches: 6. The CDR3 sequence is 17 residues long. Germline values: CDR1 LGHDT, CDR2 YNNKEL (reference sequence). This CDR3 reads CASSQDILDRGQETQYF. The CDR3 nucleotides are TGTGCCAGCAGCCAAGACATCCTGGACAGGGGGCAAGAGACCCAGTACTTC.

This chain uses TRBV5-1 with TRBJ1-2, with TRBD1 matching 7 bases. Germline CDR1 SGHRS, CDR2 YFSETQ. V trimming: 4 bases; J trimming: 2 bases; junction bases outside the gene matches: 11. The CDR3 extends over 16 amino acids. The CDR3 bases are TGCGCCAGCAGCCCCCGTTCGACAGGGATAAACTATGGCTACACCTTC. Translated, it gives CASSPRSTGINYGYTF.

The chain couples TRBV10-3 to TRBJ1-1; TRBD1 agrees at 8 bases. The CDR3 totals 14 residues. Germline assignment: CDR1 ENHRY and CDR2 SYGVKD. With 8 bases clipped from V and 3 bases from J, the junction kept 8 bases outside the gene matches. The CDR3 DNA reads TGTGCCATCCTCCAAGACAGGGGATACACTGAAGCTTTCTTT. This translates into CAILQDRGYTEAFF.

Here the CDR3 DNA reads TGTGCCAGCAGTTTGAGTCCCACCGGGGAGCTGTTTTTT. This sequence encodes CASSLSPTGELFF. V usage is TRBV12-3 or TRBV12-4 and J usage is TRBJ2-2; D gene unclear. V was clipped by 3 bases and J by 4 bases, with 6 bases between them. The CDR3 has 13 residues.

The V gene is TRBV12-3 or TRBV12-4, the J gene TRBJ2-3; TRBD2 aligns across 7 bases. The length of the CDR3 is 12 residues. V shed 3 bases and J 11 bases; nucleotides not matched to a gene: 5. In DNA, the CDR3 is TGTGCCAGCAGTTTCCGACTAGCTTGGCAGTATTTT. The encoded protein is CASSFRLAWQYF.

The DNA for the CDR3 is TGTGCCTGGAGTGTAGGAGCATGGGAGACCCAGTACTTC. Translation: CAWSVGAWETQYF. This chain joins TRBV30 and TRBJ2-5; no firm D call. V was trimmed by 0 bases and J by 5 bases, leaving 10 bases between them. The CDR3 has 13 amino acids. CDR1 is GTSNPN, CDR2 SVGIG, per germline (reference sequence).

The chain carries TRBV3-1 (or the pseudogene TRBV3-2) and TRBJ1-6; D not resolved. Trimming pared 0 bases from V and 9 bases from J, leaving 12 bases between. The CDR3 runs to 15 residues. CDR1 is LGHDT, CDR2 YNNKEL, per germline (reference sequence). The CDR3 loop reads CASSQDGVTGSPLHF. CDR3 sequence (DNA): TGTGCCAGCAGCCAAGACGGGGTGACTGGTTCACCCCTCCACTTT.